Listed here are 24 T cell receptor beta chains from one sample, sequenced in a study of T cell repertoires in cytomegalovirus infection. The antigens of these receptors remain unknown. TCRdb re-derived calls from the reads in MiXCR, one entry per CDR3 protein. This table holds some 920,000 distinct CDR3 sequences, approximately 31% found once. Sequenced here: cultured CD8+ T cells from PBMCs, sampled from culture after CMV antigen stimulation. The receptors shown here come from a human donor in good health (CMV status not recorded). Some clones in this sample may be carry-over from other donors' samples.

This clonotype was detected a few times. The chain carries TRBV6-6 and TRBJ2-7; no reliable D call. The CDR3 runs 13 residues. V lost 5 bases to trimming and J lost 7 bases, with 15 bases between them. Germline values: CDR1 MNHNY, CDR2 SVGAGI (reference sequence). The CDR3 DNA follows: TGTGCCAGCAGTCTCGGGTCCCTAGGGGAGCAGTACGTC. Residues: CASSLGSLGEQYV.

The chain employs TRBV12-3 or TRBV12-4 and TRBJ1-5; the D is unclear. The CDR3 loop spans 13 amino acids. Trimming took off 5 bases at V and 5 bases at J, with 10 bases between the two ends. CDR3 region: CASSLLSHQPQHF. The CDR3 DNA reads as TGTGCCAGCAGTCTATTATCCCATCAGCCCCAGCATTTT.

CDR3 sequence (DNA): TGCAGTGCTATGATGCTTACAACTAATGAAAAACTGTTTTTT. Protein product: CSAMMLTTNEKLFF. The chain couples TRBV20-1 to TRBJ1-4; no clear D gene. Germline CDR1 reads DFQATT; CDR2 reads SNEGSKA (reference sequence). V was clipped by 4 bases and J by 0 bases, with 9 bases between them. The CDR3 length is 14 residues.

CDR3 residues: CASSERGGGEQFF. The CDR3 bases are TGTGCCAGCAGTGAACGGGGGGGTGGAGAGCAGTTCTTC. This chain links TRBV25-1 with TRBJ2-1; 8 positions agree with TRBD2. CDR3 length: 13 amino acids. From germline, CDR1 is MGHDK and CDR2 SYGVNS. Losses at the gene ends were 2 bases for V and 10 bases for J; bases not matched to a gene: 4.

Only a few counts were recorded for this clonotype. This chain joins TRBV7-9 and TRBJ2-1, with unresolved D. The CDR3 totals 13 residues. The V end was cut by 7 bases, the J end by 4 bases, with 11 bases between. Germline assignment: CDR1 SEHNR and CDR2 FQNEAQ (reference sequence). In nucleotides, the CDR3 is TGTGCCAGCAAAGAAACGCCGTACAATGAGCAGTTCTTC. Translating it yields CASKETPYNEQFF.

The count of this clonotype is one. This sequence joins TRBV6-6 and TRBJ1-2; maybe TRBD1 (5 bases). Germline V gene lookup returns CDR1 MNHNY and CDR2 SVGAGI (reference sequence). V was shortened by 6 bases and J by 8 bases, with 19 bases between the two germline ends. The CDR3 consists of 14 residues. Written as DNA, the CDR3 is TGTGCCAGCAGAGAGCTGGCGGGGGTACTGGGCTACACCTTC. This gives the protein CASRELAGVLGYTF.

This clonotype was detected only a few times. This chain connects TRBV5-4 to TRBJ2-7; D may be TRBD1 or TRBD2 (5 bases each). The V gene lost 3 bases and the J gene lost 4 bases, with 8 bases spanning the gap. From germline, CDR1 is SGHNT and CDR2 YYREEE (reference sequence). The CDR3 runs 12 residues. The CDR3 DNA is TGTGCCAGCAGCTGGGGACCTTACGAGCAGTACTTC. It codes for CASSWGPYEQYF.

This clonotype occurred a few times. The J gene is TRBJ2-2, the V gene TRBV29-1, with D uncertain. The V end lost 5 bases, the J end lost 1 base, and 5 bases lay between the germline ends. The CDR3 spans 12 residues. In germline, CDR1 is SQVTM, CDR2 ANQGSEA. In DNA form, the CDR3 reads TGCAGCGTTATCAGGAACACCGGGGAGCTGTTTTTT. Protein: CSVIRNTGELFF.

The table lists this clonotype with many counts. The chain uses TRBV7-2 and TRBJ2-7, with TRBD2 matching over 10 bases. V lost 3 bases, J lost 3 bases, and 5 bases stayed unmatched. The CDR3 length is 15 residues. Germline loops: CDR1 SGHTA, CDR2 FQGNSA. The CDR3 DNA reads TGTGCCAGCAGCTTGAGGACTAGCGGCTACTACGAGCAGTACTTC. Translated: CASSLRTSGYYEQYF. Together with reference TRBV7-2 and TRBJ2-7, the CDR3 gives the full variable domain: GAGVSQSPSNKVTEKGKDVELRCDPISGHTALYWYRQSLGQGLEFLIYFQGNSAPDKSGLPSDRFSAERTGGSVSTLTIQRTQQEDSAVYLCASSLRTSGYYEQYFGPGTRLTVT.

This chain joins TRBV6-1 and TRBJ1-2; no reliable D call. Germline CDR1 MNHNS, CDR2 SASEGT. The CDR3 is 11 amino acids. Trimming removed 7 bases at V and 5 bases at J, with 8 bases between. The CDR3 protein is CASKTYYGYTF. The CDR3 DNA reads TGTGCCAGCAAGACTTATTATGGCTACACCTTC.

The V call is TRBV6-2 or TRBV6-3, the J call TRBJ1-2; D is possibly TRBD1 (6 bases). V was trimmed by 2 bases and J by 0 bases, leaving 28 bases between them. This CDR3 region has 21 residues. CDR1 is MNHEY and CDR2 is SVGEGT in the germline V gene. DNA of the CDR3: TGTGCCAGCAGTTACCCCGGTAGGGACGGGGACATGCGGAGAGCTAACTATGGCTACACCTTC. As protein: CASSYPGRDGDMRRANYGYTF.

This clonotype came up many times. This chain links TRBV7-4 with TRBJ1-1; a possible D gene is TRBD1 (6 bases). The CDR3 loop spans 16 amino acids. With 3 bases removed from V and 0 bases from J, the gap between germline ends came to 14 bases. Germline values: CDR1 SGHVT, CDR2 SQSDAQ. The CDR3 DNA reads TGTGCCAGCAGCTTTGGCGGACAGTTCATGAACACTGAAGCTTTCTTT. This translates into CASSFGGQFMNTEAFF. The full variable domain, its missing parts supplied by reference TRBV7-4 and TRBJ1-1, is GAGVSQSPRYKVAKRGRDVALRCDSISGHVTLYWYRQTLGQGSEVLTYSQSDAQRDKSGRPSGRFSAERPERSVSTLKIQRTEQGDSAVYLCASSFGGQFMNTEAFFGQGTRLTVV.

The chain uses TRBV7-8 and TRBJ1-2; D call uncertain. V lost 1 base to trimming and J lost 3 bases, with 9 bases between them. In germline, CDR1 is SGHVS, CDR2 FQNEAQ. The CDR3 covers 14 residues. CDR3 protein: CASSLEAPDYGYTF. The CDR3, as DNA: TGTGCCAGCAGCTTAGAAGCCCCGGACTATGGCTACACCTTC.

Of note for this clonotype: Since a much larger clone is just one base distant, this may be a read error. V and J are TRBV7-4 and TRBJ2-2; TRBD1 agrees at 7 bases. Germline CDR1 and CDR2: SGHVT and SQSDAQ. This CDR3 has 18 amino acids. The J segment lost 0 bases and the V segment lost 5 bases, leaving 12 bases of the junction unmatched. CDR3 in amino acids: CASSPPRDRPTNTGELFF. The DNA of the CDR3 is TGTGCCAGCAGCCCTCCCCGGGACAGACCGACGAACACCGGGGAGCTGTTTTTT.

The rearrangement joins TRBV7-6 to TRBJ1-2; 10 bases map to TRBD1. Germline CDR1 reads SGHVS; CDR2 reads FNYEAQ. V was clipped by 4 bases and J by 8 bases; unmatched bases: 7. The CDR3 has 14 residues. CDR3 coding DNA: TGTGCCAGCAGCTCCGGGACAGGGGTACGGGGCTACACCTTC. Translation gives CASSSGTGVRGYTF.

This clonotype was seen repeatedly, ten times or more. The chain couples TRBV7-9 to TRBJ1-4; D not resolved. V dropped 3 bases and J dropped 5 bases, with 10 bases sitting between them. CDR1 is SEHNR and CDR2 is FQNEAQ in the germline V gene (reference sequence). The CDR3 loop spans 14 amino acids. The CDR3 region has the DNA TGTGCCAGCAGCTTTCCGGGCAAAAATGAAAAACTGTTTTTT. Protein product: CASSFPGKNEKLFF.

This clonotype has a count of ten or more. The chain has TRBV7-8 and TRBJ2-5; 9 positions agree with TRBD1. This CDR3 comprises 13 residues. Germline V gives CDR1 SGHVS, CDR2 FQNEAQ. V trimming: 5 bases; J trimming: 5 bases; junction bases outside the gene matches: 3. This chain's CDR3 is CASSGTGLETQYF. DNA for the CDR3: TGTGCCAGCAGCGGGACAGGGTTGGAGACCCAGTACTTC.

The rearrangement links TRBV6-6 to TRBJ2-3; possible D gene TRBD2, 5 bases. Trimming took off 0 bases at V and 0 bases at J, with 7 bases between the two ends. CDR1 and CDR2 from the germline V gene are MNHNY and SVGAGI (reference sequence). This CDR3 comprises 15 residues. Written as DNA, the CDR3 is TGTGCCAGCAGTTACTCGAGGGTTAGCACAGATACGCAGTATTTT. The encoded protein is CASSYSRVSTDTQYF.

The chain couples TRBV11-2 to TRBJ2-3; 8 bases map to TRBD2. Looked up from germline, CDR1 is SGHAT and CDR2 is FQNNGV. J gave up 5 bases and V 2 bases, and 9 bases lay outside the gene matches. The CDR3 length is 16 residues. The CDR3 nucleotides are TGTGCCAGCAGCTTACGCTCGGGGGGGCGGGAAGATACGCAGTATTTT. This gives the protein CASSLRSGGREDTQYF.

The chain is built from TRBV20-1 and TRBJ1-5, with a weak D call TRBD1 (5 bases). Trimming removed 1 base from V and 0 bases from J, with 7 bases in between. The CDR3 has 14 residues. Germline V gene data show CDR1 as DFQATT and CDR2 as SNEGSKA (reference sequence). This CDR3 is CSARGQYSNQPQHF. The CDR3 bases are TGCAGTGCTAGAGGACAGTATAGCAATCAGCCCCAGCATTTT.

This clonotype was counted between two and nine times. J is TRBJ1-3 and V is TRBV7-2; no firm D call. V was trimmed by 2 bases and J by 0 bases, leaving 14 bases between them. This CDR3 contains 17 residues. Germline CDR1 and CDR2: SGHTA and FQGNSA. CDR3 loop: CASSLYSERSSGNTIYF. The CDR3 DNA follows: TGTGCCAGCAGCTTATACTCGGAGCGGAGCTCTGGAAACACCATATATTTT.

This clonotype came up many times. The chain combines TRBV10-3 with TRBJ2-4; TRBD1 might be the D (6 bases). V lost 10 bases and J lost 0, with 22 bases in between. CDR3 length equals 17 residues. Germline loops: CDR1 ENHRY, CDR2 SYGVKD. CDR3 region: CATGAPLIGEAKNIQYF. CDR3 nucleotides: TGTGCCACAGGGGCGCCACTTATAGGGGAAGCCAAAAACATTCAGTACTTC.

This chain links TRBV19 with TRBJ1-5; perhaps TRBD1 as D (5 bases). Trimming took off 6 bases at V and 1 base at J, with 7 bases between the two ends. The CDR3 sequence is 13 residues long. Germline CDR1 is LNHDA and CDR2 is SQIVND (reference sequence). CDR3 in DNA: TGTGCCAGTAGAGAGGGGAGCAATCAGCCCCAGCATTTT. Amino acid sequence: CASREGSNQPQHF.

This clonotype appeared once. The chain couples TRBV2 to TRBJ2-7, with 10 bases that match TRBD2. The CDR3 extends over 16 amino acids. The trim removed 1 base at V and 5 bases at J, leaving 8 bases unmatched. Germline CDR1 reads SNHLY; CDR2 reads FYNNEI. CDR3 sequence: CASSEVQRGGTHEQYV. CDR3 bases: TGTGCCAGCAGTGAAGTCCAGCGGGGGGGCACCCACGAGCAGTACGTC.